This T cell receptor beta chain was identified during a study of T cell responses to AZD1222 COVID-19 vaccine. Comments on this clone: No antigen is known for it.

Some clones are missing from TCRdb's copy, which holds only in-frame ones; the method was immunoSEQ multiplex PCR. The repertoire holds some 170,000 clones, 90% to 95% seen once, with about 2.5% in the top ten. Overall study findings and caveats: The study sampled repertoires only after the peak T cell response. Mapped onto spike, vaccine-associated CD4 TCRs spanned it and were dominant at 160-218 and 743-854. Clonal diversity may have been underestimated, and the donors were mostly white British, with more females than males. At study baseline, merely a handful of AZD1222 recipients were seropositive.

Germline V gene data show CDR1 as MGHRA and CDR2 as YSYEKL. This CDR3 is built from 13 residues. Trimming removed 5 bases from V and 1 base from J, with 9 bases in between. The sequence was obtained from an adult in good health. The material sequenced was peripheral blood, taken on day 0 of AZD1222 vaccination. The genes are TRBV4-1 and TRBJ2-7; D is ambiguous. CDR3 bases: TGCGCCAGCAGCAATACACGTTCCTACGAGCAGTACTTC. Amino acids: CASSNTRSYEQYF.